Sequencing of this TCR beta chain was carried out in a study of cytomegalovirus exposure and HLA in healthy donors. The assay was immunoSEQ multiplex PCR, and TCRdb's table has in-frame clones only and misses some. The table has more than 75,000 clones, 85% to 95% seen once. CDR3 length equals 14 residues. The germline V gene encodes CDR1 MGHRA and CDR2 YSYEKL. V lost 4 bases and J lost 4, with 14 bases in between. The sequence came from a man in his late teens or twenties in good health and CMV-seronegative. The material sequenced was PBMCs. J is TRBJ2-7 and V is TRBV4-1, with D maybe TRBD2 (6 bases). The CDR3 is CASSLGTGSYEQYF. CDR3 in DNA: TGCGCCAGCAGCCTTGGGACTGGGTCATACGAGCAGTACTTC.